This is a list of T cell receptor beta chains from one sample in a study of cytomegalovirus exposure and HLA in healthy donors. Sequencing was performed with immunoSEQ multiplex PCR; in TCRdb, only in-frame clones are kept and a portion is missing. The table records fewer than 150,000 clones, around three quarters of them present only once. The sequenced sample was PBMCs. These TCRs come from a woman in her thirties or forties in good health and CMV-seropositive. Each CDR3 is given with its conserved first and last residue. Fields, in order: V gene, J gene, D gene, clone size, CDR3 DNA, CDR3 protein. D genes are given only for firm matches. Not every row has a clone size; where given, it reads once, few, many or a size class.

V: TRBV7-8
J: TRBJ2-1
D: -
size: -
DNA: TGTGCCAGCAGCTTAAACTCACAGAGCTCCTACAATGAGCAGTTCTTC
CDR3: CASSLNSQSSYNEQFF

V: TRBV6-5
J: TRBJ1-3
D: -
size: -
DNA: TGTGCCAGCAGTTACTCTGGCCGGGAGCCTGGAAACACCATATATTTT
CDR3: CASSYSGREPGNTIYF

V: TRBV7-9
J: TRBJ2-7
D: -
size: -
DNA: TGTGCCAGCAGGCGTGAACAGGAGAACGAGCAGTACTTC
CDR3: CASRREQENEQYF

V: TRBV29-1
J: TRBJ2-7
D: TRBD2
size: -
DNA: TGCAGCGTGAGGACTAGCGGGGCATACGAGCAGTACTTC
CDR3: CSVRTSGAYEQYF

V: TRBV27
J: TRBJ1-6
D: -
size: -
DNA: TGTGCCAGCAGTTTATCGGGCAGGGTAACTTCAGTTAGCTCACCCCTCCACTTT
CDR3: CASSLSGRVTSVSSPLHF

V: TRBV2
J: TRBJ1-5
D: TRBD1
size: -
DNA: TGTGCCAGCAGGAGGCAGGACAGGCAGCCCCAGCATTTT
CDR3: CASRRQDRQPQHF

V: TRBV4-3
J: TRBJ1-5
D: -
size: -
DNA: TGCGCCAGCAGCTTGACAGCAGATCAGCCCCAGCATTTT
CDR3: CASSLTADQPQHF

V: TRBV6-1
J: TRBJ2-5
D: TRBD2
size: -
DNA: TGTGCCAGCAGTGAACTCCTAGCGGGGGGTCAAGAGACCCAGTACTTC
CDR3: CASSELLAGGQETQYF

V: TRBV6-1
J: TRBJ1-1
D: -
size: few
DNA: TGTGCCAGCATCCCATTGAACACTGAAGCTTTCTTT
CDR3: CASIPLNTEAFF

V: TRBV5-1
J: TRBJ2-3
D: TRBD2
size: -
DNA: TGCGCCAGCAGCCCGAGACTAGCGGGGGGCACAGATACGCAGTATTTT
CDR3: CASSPRLAGGTDTQYF

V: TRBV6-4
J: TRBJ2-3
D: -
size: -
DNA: TGTGCCAGCAGTGACCAACCGACTAGCACAGATACGCAGTATTTT
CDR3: CASSDQPTSTDTQYF

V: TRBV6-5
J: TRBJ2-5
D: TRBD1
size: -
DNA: TGTGCCAGCAGGAACCTCAGGGGGCATGACGAGACCCAGTACTTC
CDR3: CASRNLRGHDETQYF

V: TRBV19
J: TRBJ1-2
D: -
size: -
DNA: TGTGCCAGTAGTATCACCAGTGGAGGAGGCTACACCTTC
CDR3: CASSITSGGGYTF

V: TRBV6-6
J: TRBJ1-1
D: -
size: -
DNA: TGTGCCAGCAGTTACATGGGACAGAACACTGAAGCTTTCTTT
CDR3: CASSYMGQNTEAFF

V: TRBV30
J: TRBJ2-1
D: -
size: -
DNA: TGTGCCTGGGGGGGGAGGCGAGCCTACAATGAGCAGTTCTTC
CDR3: CAWGGRRAYNEQFF

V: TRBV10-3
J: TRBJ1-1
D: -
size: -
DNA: TGTGCCATCAGTGAGTCCTTGAACACTGAAGCTTTCTTT
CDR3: CAISESLNTEAFF

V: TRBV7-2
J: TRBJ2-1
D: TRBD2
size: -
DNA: TGTGCCAGCAGCTTAAATCCTAGCGGGGTCTGGGATGAGCAGTTCTTC
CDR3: CASSLNPSGVWDEQFF

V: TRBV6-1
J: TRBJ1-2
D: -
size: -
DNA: TGTGCCAGCAGTGAAGCAGGACAGCGAAACTATGGCTACACCTTC
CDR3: CASSEAGQRNYGYTF

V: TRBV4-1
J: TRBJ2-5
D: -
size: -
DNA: TGCGCCAGCAGCCAACCTCCCCCCAGGGACCAAGAGACCCAGTACTTC
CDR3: CASSQPPPRDQETQYF

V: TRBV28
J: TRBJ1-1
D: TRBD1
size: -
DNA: TGTGCCAGCAGTGGACAGGGCTCGGCTTTCTTT
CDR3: CASSGQGSAFF

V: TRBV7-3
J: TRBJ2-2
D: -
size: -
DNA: TGTGCCAGCAGCACGACAGCTACCGGGGAGCTGTTTTTT
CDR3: CASSTTATGELFF

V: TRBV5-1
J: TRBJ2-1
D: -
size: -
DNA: TGCGCCAGCAGCTTGGGTGGTCTAAACAATGAGCAGTTCTTC
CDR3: CASSLGGLNNEQFF

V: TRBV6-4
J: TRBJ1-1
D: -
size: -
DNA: TGTGCCAGCAGTGCCAGTACAGGGATGGGAACTGAAGCTTTCTTT
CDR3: CASSASTGMGTEAFF

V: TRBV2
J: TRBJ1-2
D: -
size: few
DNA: TGTGCCAGACTCGACAGGAGGGGCGGGGGTGAAAAGGGCTACACCTTC
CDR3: CARLDRRGGGEKGYTF

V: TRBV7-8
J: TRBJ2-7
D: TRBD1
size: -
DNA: TGTGCCAGCAGCCTCAAGCGTGACAGGGGAGAGCAGTACTTC
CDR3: CASSLKRDRGEQYF

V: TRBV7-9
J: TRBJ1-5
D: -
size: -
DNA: TGTGCCAGCAGCCCCCGGGGGGCCGCGAGCAATCAGCCCCAGCATTTT
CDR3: CASSPRGAASNQPQHF

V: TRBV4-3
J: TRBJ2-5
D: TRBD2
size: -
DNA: TGCGCCAGCAGCCAAGGGACTAGCGGGAGGCGGGGAGAGACCCAGTACTTC
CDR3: CASSQGTSGRRGETQYF

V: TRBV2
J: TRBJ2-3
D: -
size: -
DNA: TGTGCCAGCAGTCTGTACGGAAGGGACTCACTACGGGATACGCAGTATTTT
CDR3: CASSLYGRDSLRDTQYF

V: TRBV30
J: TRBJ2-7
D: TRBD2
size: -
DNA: TGTGCCTGGAGTGTACCGACTAGCGGGCTCCGCTACGAGCAGTACTTC
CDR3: CAWSVPTSGLRYEQYF

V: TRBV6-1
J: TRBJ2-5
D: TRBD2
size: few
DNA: TGTGCCAGCGGGGAGGGGATGACCCAGTACTTC
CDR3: CASGEGMTQYF

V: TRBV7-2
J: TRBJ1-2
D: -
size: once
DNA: TGTGCCAGCAGCCGGGGCTACACCTTC
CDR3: CASSRGYTF

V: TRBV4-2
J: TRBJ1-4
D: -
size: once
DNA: TGTGCCAGCAGCCAACTGCAAGGGGCTTGGAAGGAAAAACTGTTTTTT
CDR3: CASSQLQGAWKEKLFF

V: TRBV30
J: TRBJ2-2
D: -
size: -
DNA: TGTGCCTGTGACACCGCTGGTGGCGGGGAGCTGTTTTTT
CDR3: CACDTAGGGELFF